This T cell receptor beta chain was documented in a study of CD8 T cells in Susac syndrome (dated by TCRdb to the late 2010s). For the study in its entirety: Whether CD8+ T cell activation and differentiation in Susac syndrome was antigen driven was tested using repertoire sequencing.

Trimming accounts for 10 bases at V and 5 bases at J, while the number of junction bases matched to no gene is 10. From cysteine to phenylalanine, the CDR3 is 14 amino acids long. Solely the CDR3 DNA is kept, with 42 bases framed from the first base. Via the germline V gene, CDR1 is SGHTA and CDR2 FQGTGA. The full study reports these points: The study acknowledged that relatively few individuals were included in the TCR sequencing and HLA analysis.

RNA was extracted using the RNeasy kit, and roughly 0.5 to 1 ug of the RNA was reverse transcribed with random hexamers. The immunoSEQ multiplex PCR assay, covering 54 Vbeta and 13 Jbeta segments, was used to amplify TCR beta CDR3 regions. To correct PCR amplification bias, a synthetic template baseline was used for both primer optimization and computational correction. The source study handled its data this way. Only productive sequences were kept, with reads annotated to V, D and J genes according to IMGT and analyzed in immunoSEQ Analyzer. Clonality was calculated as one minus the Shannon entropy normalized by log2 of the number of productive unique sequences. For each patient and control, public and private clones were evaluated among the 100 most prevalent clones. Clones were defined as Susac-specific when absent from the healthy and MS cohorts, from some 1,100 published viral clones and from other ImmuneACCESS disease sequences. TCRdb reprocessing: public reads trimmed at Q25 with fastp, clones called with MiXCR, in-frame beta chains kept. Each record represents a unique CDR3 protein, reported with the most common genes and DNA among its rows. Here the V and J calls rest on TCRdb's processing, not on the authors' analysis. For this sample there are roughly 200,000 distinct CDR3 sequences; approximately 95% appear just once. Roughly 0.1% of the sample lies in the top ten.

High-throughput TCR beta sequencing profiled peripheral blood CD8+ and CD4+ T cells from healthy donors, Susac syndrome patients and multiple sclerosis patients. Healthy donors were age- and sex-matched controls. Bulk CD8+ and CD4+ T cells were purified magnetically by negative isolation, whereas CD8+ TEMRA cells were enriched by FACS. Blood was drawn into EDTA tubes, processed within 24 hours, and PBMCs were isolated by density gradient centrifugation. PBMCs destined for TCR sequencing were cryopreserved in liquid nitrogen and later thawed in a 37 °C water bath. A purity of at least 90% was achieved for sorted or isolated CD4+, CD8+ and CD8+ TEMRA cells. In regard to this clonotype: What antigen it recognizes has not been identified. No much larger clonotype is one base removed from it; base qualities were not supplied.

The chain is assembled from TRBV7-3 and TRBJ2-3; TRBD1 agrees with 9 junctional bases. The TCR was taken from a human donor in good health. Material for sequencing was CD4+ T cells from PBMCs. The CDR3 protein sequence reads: CATGTGSRGDTQYF. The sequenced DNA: TGTGCCACCGGGACAGGGTCCAGGGGAGATACGCAGTATTTT. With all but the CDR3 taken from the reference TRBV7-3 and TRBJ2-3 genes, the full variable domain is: GAGVSQTPSNKVTEKGKYVELRCDPISGHTALYWYRQSLGQGPEFLIYFQGTGAADDSGLPNDRFFAVRPEGSVSTLKIQRTERGDSAVYLCATGTGSRGDTQYFGPGTRLTVL.